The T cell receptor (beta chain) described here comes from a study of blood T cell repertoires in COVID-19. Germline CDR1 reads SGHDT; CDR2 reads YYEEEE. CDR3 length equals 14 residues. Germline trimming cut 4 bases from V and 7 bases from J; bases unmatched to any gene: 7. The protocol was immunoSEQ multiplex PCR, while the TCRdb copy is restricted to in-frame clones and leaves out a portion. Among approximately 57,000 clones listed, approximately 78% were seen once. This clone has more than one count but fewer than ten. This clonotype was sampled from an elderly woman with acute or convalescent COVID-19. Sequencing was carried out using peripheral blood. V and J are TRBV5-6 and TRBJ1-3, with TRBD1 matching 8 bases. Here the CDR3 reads CASSPTGDVNTIYF. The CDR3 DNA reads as TGTGCCAGCAGCCCGACAGGGGATGTTAACACCATATATTTT. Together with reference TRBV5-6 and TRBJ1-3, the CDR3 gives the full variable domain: DAGVTQSPTHLIKTRGQQVTLRCSPKSGHDTVSWYQQALGQGPQFIFQYYEEEERQRGNFPDRFSGHQFPNYSSELNVNALLLGDSALYLCASSPTGDVNTIYFGEGSWLTVV.